This T cell receptor (beta chain) was captured in a study of T cell responses to AZD1222 COVID-19 vaccine. The method was immunoSEQ multiplex PCR; TCRdb's version includes in-frame clones alone and lacks a portion of them. This table has roughly 98,000 clones, 85% to 95% appearing once. There are 16 residues in the CDR3. J gave up 4 bases and V 4 bases, and 10 bases lay outside the gene matches. Germline-derived CDR1 and CDR2 are SGHDT and YYEEEE. This TCR derives from an adult in good health. The sequenced sample was peripheral blood, obtained on day 0 of AZD1222 vaccination. V is TRBV5-6 and J is TRBJ1-2; 10 positions agree with TRBD1. The chain's CDR3 is CASSVTGTGVGYGYTF. The DNA for the CDR3 is TGTGCCAGCAGCGTAACCGGGACAGGGGTAGGCTATGGCTACACCTTC.